The clone carrying this T cell receptor beta chain was picked up a small number of times. Its specificity is not known. Clinical symptoms, serum thyroxine and TRAb, thyroid ultrasound and orbital computed tomography together formed the diagnostic basis. The data belong to a study of T cells in Graves' hyperthyroidism and ophthalmopathy. The overall study: Specimen type is peripheral blood, collected at initial diagnosis prior to any treatment. Overall study results and limits: Most thyroid-expanded clonotypes above 0.001 were also found in blood. The model forecast ophthalmopathy, anticipating it by a median around 6.4 months before onset.

Regions amplified from RNA transcripts were the TCR beta CDR3 regions. The HTBI set primed first-round TCR CDR3 RT-PCR. From the multiplex PCR reads, TCRdb called clonotypes with MiXCR, one entry per CDR3 protein. The sample carries hundreds of thousands of distinct CDR3 sequences, approximately 19% recorded once. Germline V gene data show CDR1 as SGHRS and CDR2 as YFSETQ. Trimming cost V 4 bases and J 1 base, with 14 bases left between them. The CDR3 covers 15 residues. The sequenced sample was blood. This receptor was identified in a man aged 45 to 65 with Graves' ophthalmopathy. The chain combines TRBV5-1 with TRBJ2-5, with a tentative D call TRBD2 (6 bases). CDR3 DNA sequence: TGCGCCAGCAGCGCCGGGACTTCTTTCCAAGAGACCCAGTACTTC. It yields the protein CASSAGTSFQETQYF. Supplemented by reference TRBV5-1 and TRBJ2-5, the full variable domain reads KAGVTQTPRYLIKTRGQQVTLSCSPISGHRSVSWYQQTPGQGLQFLFEYFSETQRNKGNFPGRFSGRQFSNSRSEMNVSTLELGDSALYLCASSAGTSFQETQYFGPGTRLLVL.